Below are 22 T cell receptor beta chains sequenced from a single sample in a study of blood T cell repertoires in COVID-19. Produced via immunoSEQ multiplex PCR; TCRdb's table is partial and in-frame only. This sample has approximately 200,000 clones, with 70% to 90% found just once. The sample was peripheral blood. These receptors all stem from a man aged 35-49 years with acute or convalescent COVID-19.

The J gene is TRBJ1-2, the V gene TRBV5-6; the D gene is possibly TRBD1 (6 bases). The V gene's germline CDR1 is SGHDT and CDR2 YYEEEE. Trimming took 1 base from V and 3 from J, leaving 13 bases between them. CDR3 length equals 15 residues. CDR3 bases: TGTGCCAGCAGCTTGCGGGGGGGCGCAGACTATGGCTACACCTTC. Translating it yields CASSLRGGADYGYTF.

The genes are TRBV4-1 and TRBJ1-6, with 7 bases identical to TRBD1. CDR3 length equals 16 residues. The ends lost 0 bases at V and 12 bases at J; junction bases unmatched: 11. Germline loops: CDR1 MGHRA, CDR2 YSYEKL. In DNA, the CDR3 is TGCGCCAGCAGCCAAGACAACGGCAGGGGGATAGTACCCCTCCACTTT. Translated, it gives CASSQDNGRGIVPLHF.

The CDR3 DNA reads TGTGCCAGCAGCTTAGAAGGGACAGCGGCAGATACGCAGTATTTT. Amino acids: CASSLEGTAADTQYF. This sequence joins TRBV11-3 and TRBJ2-3; 7 bases line up with TRBD1. Trimming took 0 bases from V and 4 from J; bases not matched to a gene: 4. The CDR3 length is 15 residues. Germline V gives CDR1 SGHNT, CDR2 YENEEA.

The rearrangement joins TRBV20-1 to TRBJ1-3; TRBD1 might be the D (6 bases). Trimming took 3 bases from V and 0 from J, leaving 15 bases between them. This CDR3 has 16 amino acids. Germline loops: CDR1 DFQATT, CDR2 SNEGSKA (reference sequence). The chain's CDR3 is CSASRRGGHSGNTIYF. The CDR3 nucleotides are TGCAGTGCTAGTCGCCGGGGGGGACACTCTGGAAACACCATATATTTT.

This clone occurred many times. The genes are TRBV3-1 (or the pseudogene TRBV3-2) and TRBJ1-4; D is undetermined. CDR3 length equals 17 residues. CDR1 and CDR2 (germline): LGHDT, YNNKEL (reference sequence). Trimming took off 6 bases at V and 4 bases at J, with 21 bases between the two ends. The CDR3 coding sequence is TGTGCCAGCAGATCGAATCTCGCCCCAGGACTTAATGAAAAACTGTTTTTT. This gives the protein CASRSNLAPGLNEKLFF.

The V and J genes are TRBV21-1 and TRBJ1-2. TRBV21-1 is flagged as a pseudogene. CDR3 length: 14 amino acids. CDR3 residues: CASNPGELRGGYTF. The CDR3 region has the DNA TGTGCCAGCAACCCGGGGGAACTGAGGGGTGGCTACACCTTC.

The chain links TRBV2 to TRBJ1-4; D unclear. Trimming left V 3 bases short and J 2 bases short, with 7 bases between. CDR1 SNHLY and CDR2 FYNNEI come from the germline V gene. The CDR3 has 14 amino acids. The CDR3 sequence: CASSDGSTNEKLFF. For the CDR3, the DNA is TGTGCCAGCAGTGACGGGAGCACTAATGAAAAACTGTTTTTT.

The genes are TRBV15 and TRBJ2-3; the match to TRBD1 covers 10 bases. The V gene end was trimmed by 1 base and the J gene end by 6 bases; junction bases not matched to a gene: 4. Germline lookup yields CDR1 LNHNV and CDR2 YYDKDF (reference sequence). The CDR3 spans 15 residues. The CDR3 DNA is TGTGCCACCAGCAGAGGGACAGGGGGTGTGGATACGCAGTATTTT. Protein: CATSRGTGGVDTQYF.

This clone appeared a single time. The chain has TRBV4-3 and TRBJ1-1; no firm D call. The V gene's germline CDR1 is LGHNA and CDR2 YSLEER. With 3 bases removed from V and 2 bases from J, the gap between germline ends came to 4 bases. This CDR3 spans 12 amino acids. The CDR3 spells CASSHQNTEAFF. The CDR3 bases are TGCGCCAGCAGCCACCAAAACACTGAAGCTTTCTTT.

V and J are TRBV20-1 and TRBJ2-5, with 7 nucleotides matching TRBD1. J lost 4 bases, V lost 3 bases, and 8 bases had no gene match. The CDR3 has 14 amino acids. Looked up from germline, CDR1 is DFQATT and CDR2 is SNEGSKA (reference sequence). The CDR3 coding sequence is TGCAGTGCTAGTCGACAGGGTATAGGAGAGACCCAGTACTTC. It codes for CSASRQGIGETQYF.

This sequence joins TRBV10-3 and TRBJ2-5, with 13 bases matching TRBD2. Trimming cost V 6 bases and J 1 base; bases outside gene matches: 2. The CDR3 spans 15 residues. The germline gives CDR1 ENHRY, CDR2 SYGVKD. CDR3 DNA: TGTGCCATCAGCAGGACTAGCGGGGGCCAAGAGACCCAGTACTTC. It yields the protein CAISRTSGGQETQYF.

This chain joins TRBV6-6 and TRBJ1-2, with 10 bases aligning to TRBD1. V lost 5 bases, J lost 4 bases, and 7 bases stayed unmatched. The CDR3 totals 15 residues. Germline V gives CDR1 MNHNY, CDR2 SVGAGI (reference sequence). As DNA, the CDR3 is TGTGCCAGCAGTCTCGCCGGGACAGGGGTCTATGGCTACACCTTC. The encoded protein is CASSLAGTGVYGYTF.

The chain links TRBV7-2 to TRBJ1-2; 7 nucleotides agree with TRBD1. Germline trimming cut 6 bases from V and 4 bases from J; bases unmatched to any gene: 8. The V gene's germline CDR1 is SGHTA and CDR2 FQGNSA. The length of the CDR3 is 14 residues. CDR3 bases: TGTGCCAGCAGGGGGACTGGGACAGTCTATGGCTACACCTTC. It specifies CASRGTGTVYGYTF.

The gene calls are TRBV3-1 (or the pseudogene TRBV3-2) and TRBJ1-2; 7 nucleotides agree with TRBD1. The V and J ends lost 1 base and 8 bases, in that order; junction bases with no gene match: 10. The CDR3 has 15 residues. Germline-derived CDR1 and CDR2 are LGHDT and YNNKEL (reference sequence). The DNA of the CDR3 is TGTGCCAGCAGCCAAGGAGGACAGGTAACGCGGGGCTACACCTTC. Amino acids: CASSQGGQVTRGYTF.

The rearrangement links TRBV5-1 to TRBJ1-2; 10 nucleotides line up with TRBD1. With 0 bases clipped from V and 4 bases from J, the junction kept 3 bases outside the gene matches. Germline V gene data show CDR1 as SGHRS and CDR2 as YFSETQ. The CDR3 consists of 15 residues. CDR3 DNA: TGCGCCAGCAGCTTGGGACAGGGGGCCCTCTATGGCTACACCTTC. It specifies CASSLGQGALYGYTF.

CDR3 nucleotide sequence: TGTGCCAGCAGTGATGGCGCGACAAGCACAGATACGCAGTATTTT. Translated: CASSDGATSTDTQYF. V gene TRBV2 combines with J gene TRBJ2-3; D is unclear. V lost 3 bases, J lost 0 bases, and 10 bases lay in between. Germline CDR1 is SNHLY and CDR2 is FYNNEI. The CDR3 contains 15 residues. Full variable domain (missing parts from reference TRBV2 and TRBJ2-3): EPEVTQTPSHQVTQMGQEVILRCVPISNHLYFYWYRQILGQKVEFLVSFYNNEISEKSEIFDDQFSVERPDGSNFTLKIRSTKLEDSAMYFCASSDGATSTDTQYFGPGTRLTVL.

The chain is built from TRBV29-1 and TRBJ1-1; D is uncertain. The germline V gene encodes CDR1 SQVTM and CDR2 ANQGSEA. The germline V and J ends were trimmed by 7 bases and 2 bases, with 11 bases remaining between them. This CDR3 has 12 residues. The CDR3 DNA is TGCAGCGCCAGGCAGAGTAACACTGAAGCTTTCTTT. As protein: CSARQSNTEAFF.

This chain joins TRBV5-4 and TRBJ1-2; 8 nucleotides agree with TRBD1. The V gene end was trimmed by 1 base and the J gene end by 6 bases; junction bases not matched to a gene: 8. This CDR3 spans 15 amino acids. Germline lookup yields CDR1 SGHNT and CDR2 YYREEE (reference sequence). The CDR3 bases are TGTGCCAGCAGCTTGCCACTGGACAGGGTAGATGGCTACACCTTC. Protein: CASSLPLDRVDGYTF.

The chain recombines TRBV6-6 with TRBJ2-3; D is possibly TRBD1 (6 bases). Germline V gene data show CDR1 as MNHNY and CDR2 as SVGAGI (reference sequence). Trimming left V 6 bases short and J 2 bases short, with 18 bases between. The CDR3 has 16 residues. This CDR3 reads CASRDGRGGNTDTQYF. The CDR3 region has the DNA TGTGCCAGCAGGGACGGCAGGGGTGGGAACACAGATACGCAGTATTTT.

This chain connects TRBV7-9 to TRBJ1-1; weak D call: TRBD1 (5 bases). V shed 3 bases and J shed 5 bases, with 13 bases lying between them. This CDR3 contains 14 residues. CDR1 and CDR2 from the germline V gene are SEHNR and FQNEAQ (reference sequence). Written as DNA, the CDR3 is TGTGCCAGCAGCTTCGTTCTTCAGGGTACTGAAGCTTTCTTT. Translation gives CASSFVLQGTEAFF.

This rearrangement joins TRBV5-1 to TRBJ2-3, with D tentatively TRBD1 (6 bases). V lost 0 bases, J lost 2 bases, and 7 bases lay in between. In germline, CDR1 is SGHRS, CDR2 YFSETQ. The CDR3 has 14 amino acids. The CDR3 spells CASSLGTVTDTQYF. The CDR3 DNA sequence: TGCGCCAGCAGCTTGGGGACAGTCACAGATACGCAGTATTTT.

Concerning this clone itself: Other DNA sequences in the sample encode the same CDR3. The DNA for the CDR3 is TGTGCCAGCAGTTTCGCGGGCGGGGATGGCTACACCTTC. It specifies CASSFAGGDGYTF. The chain has TRBV27 and TRBJ1-2; D gene uncertain. Germline values: CDR1 MNHEY, CDR2 SMNVEV (reference sequence). This CDR3 has 13 amino acids. V lost 3 bases and J lost 6, with 11 bases in between.